This T cell receptor (beta chain) was recovered during a study of CD8+CD57+ T cells in acquired aplastic anemia. Study outcomes and limitations: Patients and controls turned out to have approximately 29 CD8+ CDR3 sequences in common. CD8+ Simpson's diversity showed no significant patient-control difference.

Selection for sequencing was limited to patients who had shown CD8+CD57+ cell expansion by flow cytometry. V was pared by 3 bases and J by 6 bases, with 6 bases of the junction left unmatched. CDR1 and CDR2 (germline): GTSNPN, SVGIG (reference sequence). The length of the CDR3 is 16 residues. For CDR3 and TCR beta VDJ profiling, genomic DNA was the template used. TCRdb analysed the reads with MiXCR anew, one entry per CDR3 protein. This table holds about 250,000 distinct CDR3 sequences, around 45% found once. A remark on this clonotype: What it binds is unknown.

Sequenced input: sorted CD4+, CD8+, or CD8+CD57+ T cells (not recorded which) from PBMCs. The J gene is TRBJ2-2, the V gene TRBV30; 14 bases are shared with TRBD2. The receptor's source is a human donor with aplastic anemia. The CDR3 DNA is TGTGCCTGGAGGAAAGGACTAGCGGGAGGAGCCGGGGAGCTGTTTTTT. It encodes CAWRKGLAGGAGELFF.